The T cell receptor (beta chain) under discussion was sequenced for a study of shared clonotypes between healthy human individuals. The CDR3 contains 13 residues. CDR1 and CDR2 from the germline V gene are MGHRA and YSYEKL. V was pared by 1 base and J by 3 bases, with 7 bases between. Whole-study findings and limits: An expected dependence of interdonor clonotype sharing on sequencing depth was noted.

This clone came up a few times. The antigen is unknown. The sample contains more than one DNA sequence encoding this CDR3. Assay: immunoSEQ multiplex PCR; the TCRdb copy retains only in-frame clones and omits some. The repertoire has around 550,000 clones, around 95% of them found once; the top ten carry 0.11%. CD8 cells regarded as naive lacked CD45RO, were positively chosen for CCR7, and omitted terminally differentiated effector memory CD45RA+ cells. The TCR comes from a woman aged 25-40 years in good health. Sequencing was done on a sample of naive CD8+ T cells sorted from blood. The gene calls are TRBV4-1 and TRBJ2-7; possibly TRBD1 for D (5 bases). The CDR3 reads CASSQVDSYEQYF. The CDR3 region has the DNA TGCGCCAGCAGCCAAGTTGACAGCTACGAGCAGTACTTC.